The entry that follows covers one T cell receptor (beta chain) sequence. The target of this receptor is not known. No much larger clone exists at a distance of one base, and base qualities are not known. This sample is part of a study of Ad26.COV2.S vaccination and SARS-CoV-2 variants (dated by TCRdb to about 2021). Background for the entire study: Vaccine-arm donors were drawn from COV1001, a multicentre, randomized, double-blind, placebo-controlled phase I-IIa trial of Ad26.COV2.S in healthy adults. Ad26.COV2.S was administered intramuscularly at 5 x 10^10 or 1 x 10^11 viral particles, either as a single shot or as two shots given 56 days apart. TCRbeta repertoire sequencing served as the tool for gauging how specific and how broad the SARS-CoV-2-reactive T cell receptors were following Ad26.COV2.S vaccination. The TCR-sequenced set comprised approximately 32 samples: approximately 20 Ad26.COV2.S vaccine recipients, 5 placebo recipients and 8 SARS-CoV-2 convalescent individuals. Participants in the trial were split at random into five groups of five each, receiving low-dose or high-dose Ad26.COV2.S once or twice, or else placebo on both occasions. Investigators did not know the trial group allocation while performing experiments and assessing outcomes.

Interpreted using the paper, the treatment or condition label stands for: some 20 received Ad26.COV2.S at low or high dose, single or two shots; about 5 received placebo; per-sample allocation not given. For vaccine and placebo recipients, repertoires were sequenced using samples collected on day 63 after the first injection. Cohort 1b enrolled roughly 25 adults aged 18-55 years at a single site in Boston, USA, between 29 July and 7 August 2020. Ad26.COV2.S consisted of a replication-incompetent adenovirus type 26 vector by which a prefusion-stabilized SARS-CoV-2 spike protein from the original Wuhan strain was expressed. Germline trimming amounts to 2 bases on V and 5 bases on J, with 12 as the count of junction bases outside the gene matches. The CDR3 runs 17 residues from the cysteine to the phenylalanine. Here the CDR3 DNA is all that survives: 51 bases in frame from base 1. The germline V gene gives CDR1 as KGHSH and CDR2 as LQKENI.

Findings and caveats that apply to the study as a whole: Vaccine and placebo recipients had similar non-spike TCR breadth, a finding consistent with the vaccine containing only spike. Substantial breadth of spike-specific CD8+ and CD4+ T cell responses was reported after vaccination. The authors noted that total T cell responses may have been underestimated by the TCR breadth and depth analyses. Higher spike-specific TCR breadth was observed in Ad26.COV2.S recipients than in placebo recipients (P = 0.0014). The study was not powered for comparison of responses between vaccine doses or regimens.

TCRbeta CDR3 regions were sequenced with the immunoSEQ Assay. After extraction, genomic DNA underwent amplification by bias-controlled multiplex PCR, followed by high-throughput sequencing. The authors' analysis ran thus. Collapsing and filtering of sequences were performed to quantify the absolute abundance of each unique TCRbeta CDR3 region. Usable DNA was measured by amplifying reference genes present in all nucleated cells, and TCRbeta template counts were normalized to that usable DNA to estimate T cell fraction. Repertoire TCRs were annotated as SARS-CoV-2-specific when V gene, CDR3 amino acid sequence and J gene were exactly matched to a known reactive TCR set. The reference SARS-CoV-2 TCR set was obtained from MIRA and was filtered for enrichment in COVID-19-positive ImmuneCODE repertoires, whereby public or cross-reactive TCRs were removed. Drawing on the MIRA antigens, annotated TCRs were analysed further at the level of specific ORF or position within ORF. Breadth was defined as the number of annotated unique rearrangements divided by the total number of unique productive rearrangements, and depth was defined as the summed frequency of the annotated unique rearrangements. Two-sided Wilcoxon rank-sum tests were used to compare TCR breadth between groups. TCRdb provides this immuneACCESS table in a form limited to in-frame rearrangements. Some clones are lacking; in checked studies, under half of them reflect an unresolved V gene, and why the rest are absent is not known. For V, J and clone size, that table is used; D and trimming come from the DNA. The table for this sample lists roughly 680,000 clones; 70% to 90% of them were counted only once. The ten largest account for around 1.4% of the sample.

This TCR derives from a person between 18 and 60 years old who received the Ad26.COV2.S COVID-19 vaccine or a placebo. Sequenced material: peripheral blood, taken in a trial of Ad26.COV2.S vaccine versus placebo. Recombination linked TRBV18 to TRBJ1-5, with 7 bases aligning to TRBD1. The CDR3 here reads CASSPFQGEGSYQPQHF. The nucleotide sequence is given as TGTGCCAGCTCACCATTCCAGGGGGAGGGGTCTTATCAGCCCCAGCATTTT.